This T cell receptor (beta chain) was profiled in a study of identical twins. There are many counts of this clonotype. Its specificity is not known. Study results and limitations: There was an excess of low generation probability in the out-of-frame alpha sequences that twins shared.

TCRdb re-derived calls from the 5' RACE reads in MiXCR, one entry per CDR3 protein. This sample yields under 900,000 distinct CDR3 sequences, of which about 12% are seen a single time; roughly 1.6% belongs to the top ten. Germline loops: CDR1 ENHRY, CDR2 SYGVKD. CDR3 size: 13 residues. The V and J ends lost 7 bases and 4 bases respectively, with 13 bases between them. The data were also submitted as part of a second study, on yellow fever vaccine responses in identical twins. Turning to that study: Twins' vaccine T cell response reportedly gave the appearance of partial convergence and partial personalization.

The chain has TRBV10-3 and TRBJ1-2; D remains unclear. This TCR was recovered from a woman aged 18 to 35 in good health. The sequencing sample was made of PBMCs. The chain's CDR3 is CAITEVEVYGYTF. CDR3 nucleotides: TGTGCCATCACCGAGGTGGAGGTCTATGGCTACACCTTC.